The clone carrying this T cell receptor (beta chain) showed up many times. The data were obtained in a study of beta chain features in type 1 diabetes. About the study: No age, gender or cell yield differences were seen between patients and healthy donors.

The study reverse transcribed the entire isolated RNA, so it sequenced expressed TCRB transcripts. Clones were read by immunoSEQ multiplex PCR, and TCRdb kept only the in-frame ones, dropping some. Found here are approximately 200,000 clones, roughly 9.6% of them singletons; the top ten hold about 0.03%. Per the germline V gene, CDR1 is SGHDT and CDR2 is YYEEEE. The V gene end was trimmed by 5 bases and the J gene end by 2 bases; junction bases not matched to a gene: 9. This CDR3 has 15 residues. The rearrangement joins TRBV5-6 to TRBJ2-5, with 7 bases fitting TRBD1. Material: naive CD4+ T cells from blood. This clonotype was obtained from a woman aged 18-29 years in good health. The CDR3 spells CASSYAGTAQETQYF. For the CDR3, the DNA is TGTGCCAGCAGTTATGCTGGGACAGCACAAGAGACCCAGTACTTC.